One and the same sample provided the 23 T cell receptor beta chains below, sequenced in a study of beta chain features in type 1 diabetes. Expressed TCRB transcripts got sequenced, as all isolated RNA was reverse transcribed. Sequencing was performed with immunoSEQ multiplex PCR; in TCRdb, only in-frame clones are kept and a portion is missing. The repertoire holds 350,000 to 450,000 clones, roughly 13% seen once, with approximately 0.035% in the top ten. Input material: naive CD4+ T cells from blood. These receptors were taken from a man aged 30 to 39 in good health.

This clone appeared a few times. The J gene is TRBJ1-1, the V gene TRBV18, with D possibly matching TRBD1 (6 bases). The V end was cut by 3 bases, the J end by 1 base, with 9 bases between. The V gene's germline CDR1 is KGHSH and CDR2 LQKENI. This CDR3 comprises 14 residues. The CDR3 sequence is CASSPGHQNTEAFF. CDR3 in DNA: TGTGCCAGCTCACCGGGACACCAGAACACTGAAGCTTTCTTT. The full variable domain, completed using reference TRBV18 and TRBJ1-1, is NAGVMQNPRHLVRRRGQEARLRCSPMKGHSHVYWYRQLPEEGLKFMVYLQKENIIDESGMPKERFSAEFPKEGPSILRIQQVVRGDSAAYFCASSPGHQNTEAFFGQGTRLTVV.

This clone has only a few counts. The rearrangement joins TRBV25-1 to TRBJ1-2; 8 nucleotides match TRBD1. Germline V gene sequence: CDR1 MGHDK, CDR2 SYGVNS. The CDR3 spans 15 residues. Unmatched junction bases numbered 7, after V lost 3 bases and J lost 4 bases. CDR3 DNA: TGTGCCAGCAGTGATCGGGCAGGGGGCTTCTATGGCTACACCTTC. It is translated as CASSDRAGGFYGYTF.

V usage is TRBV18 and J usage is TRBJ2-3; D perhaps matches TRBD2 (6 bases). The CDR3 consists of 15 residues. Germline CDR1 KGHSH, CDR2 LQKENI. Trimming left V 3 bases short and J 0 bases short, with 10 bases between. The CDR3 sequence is CASSPPGTSTDTQYF. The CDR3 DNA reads TGTGCCAGCTCACCTCCCGGGACTAGCACAGATACGCAGTATTTT. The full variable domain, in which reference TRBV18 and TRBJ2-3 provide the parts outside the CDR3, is NAGVMQNPRHLVRRRGQEARLRCSPMKGHSHVYWYRQLPEEGLKFMVYLQKENIIDESGMPKERFSAEFPKEGPSILRIQQVVRGDSAAYFCASSPPGTSTDTQYFGPGTRLTVL.

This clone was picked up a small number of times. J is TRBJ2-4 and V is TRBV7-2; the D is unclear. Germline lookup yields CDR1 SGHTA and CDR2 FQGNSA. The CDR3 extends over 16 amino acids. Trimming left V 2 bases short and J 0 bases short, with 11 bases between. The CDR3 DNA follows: TGTGCCAGCAGCTTAATGTCCGGCATAGCCAAAAACATTCAGTACTTC. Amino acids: CASSLMSGIAKNIQYF.

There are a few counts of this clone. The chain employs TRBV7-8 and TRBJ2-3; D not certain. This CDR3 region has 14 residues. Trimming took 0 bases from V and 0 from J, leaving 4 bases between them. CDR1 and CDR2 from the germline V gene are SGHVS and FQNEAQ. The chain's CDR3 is CASSLARSTDTQYF. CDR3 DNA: TGTGCCAGCAGCTTAGCACGGAGCACAGATACGCAGTATTTT.

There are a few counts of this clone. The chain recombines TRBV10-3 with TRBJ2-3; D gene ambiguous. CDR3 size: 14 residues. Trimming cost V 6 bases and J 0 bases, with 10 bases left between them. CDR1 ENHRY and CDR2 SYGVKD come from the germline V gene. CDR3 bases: TGTGCCATCAGCTCGACACTTAGCACAGATACGCAGTATTTT. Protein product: CAISSTLSTDTQYF.

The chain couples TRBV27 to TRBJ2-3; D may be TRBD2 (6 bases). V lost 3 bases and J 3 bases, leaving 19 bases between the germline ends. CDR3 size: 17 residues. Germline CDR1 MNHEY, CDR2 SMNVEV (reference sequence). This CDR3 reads CASSLALLPGGTDTQYF. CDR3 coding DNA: TGTGCCAGCAGTTTGGCCCTACTCCCCGGGGGAACAGATACGCAGTATTTT.

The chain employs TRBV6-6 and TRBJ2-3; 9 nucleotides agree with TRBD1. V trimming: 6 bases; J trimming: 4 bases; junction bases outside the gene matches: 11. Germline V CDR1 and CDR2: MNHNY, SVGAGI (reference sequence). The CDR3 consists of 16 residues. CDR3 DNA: TGTGCCAGCAGATCCCTGGGACAGGGTGGCTCAGATACGCAGTATTTT. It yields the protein CASRSLGQGGSDTQYF.

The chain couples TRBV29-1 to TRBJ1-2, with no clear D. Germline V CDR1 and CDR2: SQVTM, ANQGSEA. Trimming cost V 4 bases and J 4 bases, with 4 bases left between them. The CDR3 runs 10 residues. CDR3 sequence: CSVGGYGYTF. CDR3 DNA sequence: TGCAGCGTTGGTGGCTATGGCTACACCTTC.

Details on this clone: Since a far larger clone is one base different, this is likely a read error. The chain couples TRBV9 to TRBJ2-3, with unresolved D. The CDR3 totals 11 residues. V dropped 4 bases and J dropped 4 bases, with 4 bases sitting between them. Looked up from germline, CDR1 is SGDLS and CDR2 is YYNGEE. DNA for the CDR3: TGTGCCAGCAGCTTAGCAGATACGCAGTATTTT. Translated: CASSLADTQYF.

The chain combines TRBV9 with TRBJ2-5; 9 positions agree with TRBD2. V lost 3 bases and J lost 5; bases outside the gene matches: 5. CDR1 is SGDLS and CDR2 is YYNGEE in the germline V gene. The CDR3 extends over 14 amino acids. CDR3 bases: TGTGCCAGCAGCGGTAGCGGGAGATGGGAGACCCAGTACTTC. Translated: CASSGSGRWETQYF.

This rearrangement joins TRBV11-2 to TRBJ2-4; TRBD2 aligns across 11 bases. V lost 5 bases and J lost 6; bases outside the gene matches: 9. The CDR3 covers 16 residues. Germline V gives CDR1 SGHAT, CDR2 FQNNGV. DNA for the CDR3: TGTGCCAGCAGCCATTATAGCGGGAGGGCCGGAAACATTCAGTACTTC. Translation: CASSHYSGRAGNIQYF.

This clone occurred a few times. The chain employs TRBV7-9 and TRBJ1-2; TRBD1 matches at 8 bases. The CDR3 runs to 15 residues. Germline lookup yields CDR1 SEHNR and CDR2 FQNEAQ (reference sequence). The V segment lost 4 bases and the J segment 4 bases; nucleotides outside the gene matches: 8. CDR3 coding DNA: TGTGCCAGCAGCTCGGGACAGGCACCAAGCTATGGCTACACCTTC. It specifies CASSSGQAPSYGYTF.

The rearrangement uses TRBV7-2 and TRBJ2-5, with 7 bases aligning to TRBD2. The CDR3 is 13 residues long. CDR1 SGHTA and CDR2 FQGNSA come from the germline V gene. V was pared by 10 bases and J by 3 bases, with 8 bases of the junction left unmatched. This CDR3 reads CATSGSGKETQYF. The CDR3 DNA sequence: TGTGCCACGTCCGGAAGCGGGAAAGAGACCCAGTACTTC. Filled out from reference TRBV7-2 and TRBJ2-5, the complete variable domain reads GAGVSQSPSNKVTEKGKDVELRCDPISGHTALYWYRQSLGQGLEFLIYFQGNSAPDKSGLPSDRFSAERTGGSVSTLTIQRTQQEDSAVYLCATSGSGKETQYFGPGTRLLVL.

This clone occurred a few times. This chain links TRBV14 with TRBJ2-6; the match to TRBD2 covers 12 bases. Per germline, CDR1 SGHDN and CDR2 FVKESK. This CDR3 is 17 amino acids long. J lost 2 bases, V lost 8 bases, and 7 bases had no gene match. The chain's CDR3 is CASAGRLAGAGANVLTF. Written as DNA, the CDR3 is TGTGCCAGCGCTGGGAGACTAGCGGGAGCTGGGGCCAACGTCCTGACTTTC.

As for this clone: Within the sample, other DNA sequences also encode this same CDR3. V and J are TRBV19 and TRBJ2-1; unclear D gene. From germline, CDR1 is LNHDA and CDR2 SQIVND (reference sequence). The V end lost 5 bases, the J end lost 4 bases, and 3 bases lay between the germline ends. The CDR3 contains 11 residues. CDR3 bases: TGTGCCAGTAGTGCATACAATGAGCAGTTCTTC. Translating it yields CASSAYNEQFF.

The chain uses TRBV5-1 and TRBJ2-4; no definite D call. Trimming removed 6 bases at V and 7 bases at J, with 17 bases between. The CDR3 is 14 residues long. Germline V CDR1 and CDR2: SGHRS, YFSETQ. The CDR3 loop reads CASTPGGRTNIQYF. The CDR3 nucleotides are TGCGCCAGCACCCCCGGTGGGCGGACGAACATTCAGTACTTC.

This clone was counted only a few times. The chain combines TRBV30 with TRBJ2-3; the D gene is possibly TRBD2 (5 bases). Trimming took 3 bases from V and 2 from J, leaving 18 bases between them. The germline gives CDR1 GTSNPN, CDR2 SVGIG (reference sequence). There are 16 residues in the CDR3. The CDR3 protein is CAWRPQMRAYTDTQYF. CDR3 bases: TGTGCCTGGAGGCCCCAGATGCGGGCCTACACAGATACGCAGTATTTT.

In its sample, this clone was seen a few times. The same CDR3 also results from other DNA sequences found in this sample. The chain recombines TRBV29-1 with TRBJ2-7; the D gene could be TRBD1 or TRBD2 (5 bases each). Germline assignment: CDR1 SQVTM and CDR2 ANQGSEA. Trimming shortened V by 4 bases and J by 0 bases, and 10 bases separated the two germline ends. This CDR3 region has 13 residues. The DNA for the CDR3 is TGCAGCGTTGTGTCAGGGAGCTCCTACGAGCAGTACTTC. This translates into CSVVSGSSYEQYF.

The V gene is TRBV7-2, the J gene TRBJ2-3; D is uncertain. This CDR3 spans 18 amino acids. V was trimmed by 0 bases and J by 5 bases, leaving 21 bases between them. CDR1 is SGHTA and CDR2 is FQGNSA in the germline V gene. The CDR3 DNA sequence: TGTGCCAGCAGCTTAGCCATGTTTGGGTCTAATTCGGGAGATACGCAGTATTTT. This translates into CASSLAMFGSNSGDTQYF.

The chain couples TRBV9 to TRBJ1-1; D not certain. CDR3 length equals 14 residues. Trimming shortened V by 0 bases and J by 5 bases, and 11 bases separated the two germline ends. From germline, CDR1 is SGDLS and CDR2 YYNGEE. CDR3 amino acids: CASSVGGFGTEAFF. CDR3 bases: TGTGCCAGCAGCGTAGGAGGGTTCGGGACTGAAGCTTTCTTT.

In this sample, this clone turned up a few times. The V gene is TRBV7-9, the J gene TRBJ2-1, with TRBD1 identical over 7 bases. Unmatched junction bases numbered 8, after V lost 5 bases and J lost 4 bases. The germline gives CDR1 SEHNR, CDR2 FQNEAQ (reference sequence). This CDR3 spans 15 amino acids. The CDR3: CASSQRAQGYNEQFF. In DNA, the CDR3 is TGTGCCAGCAGCCAAAGGGCACAGGGGTACAATGAGCAGTTCTTC.

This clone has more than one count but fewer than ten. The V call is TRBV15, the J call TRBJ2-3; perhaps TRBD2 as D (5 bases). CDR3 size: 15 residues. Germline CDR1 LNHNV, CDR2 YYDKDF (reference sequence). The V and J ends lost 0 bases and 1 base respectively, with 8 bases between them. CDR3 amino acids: CATSRDHGGTDTQYF. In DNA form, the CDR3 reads TGTGCCACCAGCAGAGATCACGGGGGCACAGATACGCAGTATTTT.